This T cell receptor (beta chain) was sequenced for a study of T cell repertoires in cytomegalovirus infection. Turning to the study itself: CMV epitopes used comprised recently identified HLA-C-restricted ones and well-studied HLA-B-restricted ones. Indications came from public TCR beta signatures; they pointed to CMV infection and to a matching HLA type.

TCRdb reanalysed the reads using MiXCR and keeps one entry per CDR3 protein. The sample lists roughly 990,000 distinct CDR3 sequences; roughly 30% were seen once. At least ten counts were recorded for this clonotype. Its matching antigen is unknown. Whole-study results and caveats: Summed frequency of public TCR beta families distinguished CMV carriers with the relevant HLA. CMV-specific HLA-C-restricted TCR beta clonotypes dominated the ex vivo response.

The source was cultured CD8+ T cells from PBMCs, collected from culture after CMV antigen stimulation. This TCR came from a human donor in good health (CMV status not recorded). Some clones in this sample may be carry-over from other donors' samples.

Written as DNA, the CDR3 is TGTGCCAGCAGCTTCTACAGGGGAAAGTGGGACGCTAGCACAGATACGCAGTATTTT. This sequence encodes CASSFYRGKWDASTDTQYF. The chain is built from TRBV11-2 and TRBJ2-3, with 7 bases identical to TRBD1. The CDR3 length is 19 residues. CDR1 and CDR2 (germline): SGHAT, FQNNGV. The junction had 15 bases not matched to a gene; V was cut back by 3 bases and J by 0 bases.